This T cell receptor (beta chain) was profiled in a study of early stage breast cancer tumors. Germline CDR1 and CDR2: SGHRS and YFSETQ. V was pared by 2 bases and J by 0 bases, with 8 bases between. The CDR3 spans 14 residues. The repertoire was sequenced with immunoSEQ multiplex PCR; TCRdb's copy has only in-frame clones and lacks some. The sample lists tens of thousands of clones; over 60% were seen once. The receptor was isolated from a person between 50 and 60 years old with breast cancer. Specimen: blood. This sequence joins TRBV5-1 and TRBJ1-1; D might be TRBD1 (6 bases). CDR3 coding DNA: TGCGCCAGCAGCTTTAGGGGGATGAACACTGAAGCTTTCTTT. Protein sequence: CASSFRGMNTEAFF.